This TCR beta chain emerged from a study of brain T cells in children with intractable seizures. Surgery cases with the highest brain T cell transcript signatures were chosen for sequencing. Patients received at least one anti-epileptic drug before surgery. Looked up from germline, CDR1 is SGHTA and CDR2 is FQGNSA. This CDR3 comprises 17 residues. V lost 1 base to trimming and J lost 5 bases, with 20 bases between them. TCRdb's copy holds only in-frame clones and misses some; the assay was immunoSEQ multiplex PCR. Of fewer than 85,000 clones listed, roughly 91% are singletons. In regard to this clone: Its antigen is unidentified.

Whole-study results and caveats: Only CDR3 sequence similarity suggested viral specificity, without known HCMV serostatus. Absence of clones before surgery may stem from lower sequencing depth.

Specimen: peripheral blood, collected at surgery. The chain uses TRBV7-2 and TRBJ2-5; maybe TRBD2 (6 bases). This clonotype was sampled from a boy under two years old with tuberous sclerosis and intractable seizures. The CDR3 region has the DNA TGTGCCAGCAGCTTAGAGGGGTGGGAGGCATCTGAGGAGACCCAGTACTTC. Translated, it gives CASSLEGWEASEETQYF.